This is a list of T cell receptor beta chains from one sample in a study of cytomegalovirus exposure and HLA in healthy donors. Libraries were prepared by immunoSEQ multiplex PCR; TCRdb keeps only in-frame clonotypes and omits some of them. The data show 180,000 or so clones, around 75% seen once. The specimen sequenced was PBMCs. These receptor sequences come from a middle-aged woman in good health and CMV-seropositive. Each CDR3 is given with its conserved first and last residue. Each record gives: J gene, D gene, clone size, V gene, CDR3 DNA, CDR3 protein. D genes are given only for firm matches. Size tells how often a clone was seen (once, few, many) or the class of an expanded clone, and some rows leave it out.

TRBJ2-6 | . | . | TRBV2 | TGTGCCAGCATCGGGGTATCTGGGGCCAACGTCCTGACTTTC | CASIGVSGANVLTF
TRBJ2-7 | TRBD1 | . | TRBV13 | TGTGCCAGCAGCCTGCGTCAGGGGGACTACGAGCAGTACTTC | CASSLRQGDYEQYF
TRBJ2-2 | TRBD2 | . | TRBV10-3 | TGTGCCATCAGTGATGAGGTGCTAGCGGGAGTCCGCACCGGGGAGCTGTTTTTT | CAISDEVLAGVRTGELFF
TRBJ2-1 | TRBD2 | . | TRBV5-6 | TGTGCCAGCAGCCCCCTAGCGGGAGTAGTAGATGAGCAGTTCTTC | CASSPLAGVVDEQFF
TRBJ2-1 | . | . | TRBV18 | TGTGCCAGCTCACTGGGGGGGGCGGCTGAGCAGTTCTTC | CASSLGGAAEQFF
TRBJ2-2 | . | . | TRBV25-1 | TGTGCCAGCAGTGTCTCAGAGCCCAAGACAGGGAGGAGGGGGGAGCTGTTTTTT | CASSVSEPKTGRRGELFF
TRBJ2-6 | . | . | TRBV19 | TGTGCCAGTAGTATAGTGGCAGGTTCTGGGGCCAACGTCCTGACTTTC | CASSIVAGSGANVLTF
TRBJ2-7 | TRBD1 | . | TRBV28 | TGTGCCAGCAGTCGGGGACAGGGGGCGCCGGGCCACGAGCAGTACTTC | CASSRGQGAPGHEQYF
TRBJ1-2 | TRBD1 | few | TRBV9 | TGTGCCAGCAGCGTGGGCGGGACAGGGGCAGGCTACACCTTC | CASSVGGTGAGYTF
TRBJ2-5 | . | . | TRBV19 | TGTGCCAGTAGGCCACAGGGCCAAGAGACCCAGTACTTC | CASRPQGQETQYF
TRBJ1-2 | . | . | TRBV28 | TGTGCCAGCAGTTCCGACAGGTCTGGGGGCTACACCTTC | CASSSDRSGGYTF
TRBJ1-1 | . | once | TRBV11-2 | TGTGCCAGCAGCTTGTTAAACACTGAAGCTTTCTTT | CASSLLNTEAFF
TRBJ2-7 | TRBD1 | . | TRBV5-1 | TGCGCCAGCAGCTTGGGTCAGGGGGCCGGCTTCGAGCAGTACTTC | CASSLGQGAGFEQYF
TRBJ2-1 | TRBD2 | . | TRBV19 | TGTGCCAGTAGTATAGCGGGAGGGCCCGGTGAGCAGTTCTTC | CASSIAGGPGEQFF
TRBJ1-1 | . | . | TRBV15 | TGTGCCACCAGCAGAAACAGGGCGAACACTGAAGCTTTCTTT | CATSRNRANTEAFF
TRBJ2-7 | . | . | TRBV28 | TGTGCCAGCAGTTTATCATACGGGAGAGTCGAGCAGTACTTC | CASSLSYGRVEQYF
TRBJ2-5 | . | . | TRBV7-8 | TGTGCCAGCAGCTTAGTTGGCTATCAGGCGGAGACCCAGTACTTC | CASSLVGYQAETQYF
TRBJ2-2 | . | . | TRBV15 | TGTGCCACCAGCAAAACAGCGGTCGGGGAGCTGTTTTTT | CATSKTAVGELFF
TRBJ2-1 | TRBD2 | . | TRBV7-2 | TGTGCCAGCACCACCCAGCATGGACTAGCGGTGAATGAGCAGTTCTTC | CASTTQHGLAVNEQFF
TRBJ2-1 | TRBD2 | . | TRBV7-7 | TGTGCTAGCAGCTTAGGGTTGCGGGGGTCGCATGAGCAGTTCTTC | CASSLGLRGSHEQFF
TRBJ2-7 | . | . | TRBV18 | TGTGCCAGCTCACCGGACTCAAGCTCCTACGAGCAGTACTTC | CASSPDSSSYEQYF
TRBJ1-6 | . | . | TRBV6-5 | TGTGCCAGCACGGGGGGCTCCTATAATTCACCCCTCCACTTT | CASTGGSYNSPLHF
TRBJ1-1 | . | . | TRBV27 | TGTGCCAGCAGTCCCTTTGGGTACAGCTCGAACACTGAAGCTTTCTTT | CASSPFGYSSNTEAFF
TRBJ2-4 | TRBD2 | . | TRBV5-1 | TGCGCCACCAGTCGGACAGCGGGGGACATTCAGTACTTC | CATSRTAGDIQYF
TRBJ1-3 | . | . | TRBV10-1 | TGCGCCAGCAGCGCTAATCCGACGGGAACCTATGGAAACACCATATATTTT | CASSANPTGTYGNTIYF
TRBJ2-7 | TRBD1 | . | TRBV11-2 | TGTGCCAGCAGCTTAGGATCCGGGACAGGGTTTGACGAGCAGTACTTC | CASSLGSGTGFDEQYF
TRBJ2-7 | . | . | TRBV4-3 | TGCGCCAGCAGCCAAGGAGACAGAGCCTACGAGCAGTACTTC | CASSQGDRAYEQYF
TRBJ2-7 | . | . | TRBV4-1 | TGCGCCAGCAGCCAAGCCGGGGCGGGAATGACCTACGAGCAGTACTTC | CASSQAGAGMTYEQYF
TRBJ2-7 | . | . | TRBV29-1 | TGCAGCGTTGATGGGAGCTCCTACGAGCAGTACTTC | CSVDGSSYEQYF
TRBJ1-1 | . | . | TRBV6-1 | TGTGCCAGCAGGTTTCTTGACACTGAAGCTTTCTTT | CASRFLDTEAFF
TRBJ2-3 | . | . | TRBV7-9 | TGTGCCAGCAGCTTGTGGGGCGGCACAGATACGCAGTATTTT | CASSLWGGTDTQYF
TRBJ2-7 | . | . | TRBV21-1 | TGTGCCAGCTCGAGACAGGGACCCTACGAGCAGTACTTC | CASSRQGPYEQYF
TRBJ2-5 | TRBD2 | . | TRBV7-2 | TGTGCCAGCAGCTTAAGTATAACTAGCGGAGTAGGGCAGTACTTC | CASSLSITSGVGQYF
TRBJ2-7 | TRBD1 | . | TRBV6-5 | TGTGCCAGCAGTTACCGGACAGGTTCTTCCTACGAGCAGTACTTC | CASSYRTGSSYEQYF
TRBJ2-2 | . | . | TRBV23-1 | TGCGCCAGCAGTCGACCGAATACTAGCAGAAACGCGAACACCGGGGAGCTGTTTTTT | CASSRPNTSRNANTGELFF
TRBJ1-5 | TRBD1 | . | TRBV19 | TGTGCCAGTAGTCCCGACTCTCCCAGGGGGAGTCAGCCCCAGCATTTT | CASSPDSPRGSQPQHF
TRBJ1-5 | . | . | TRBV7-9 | TGTGCCAGCAGCTCAAATAGCAATCAGCCCCAGCATTTT | CASSSNSNQPQHF
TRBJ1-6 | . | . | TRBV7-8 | TGTGCCAGCAGCTTAGGTGCGGGACCCCCTAATTCACCCCTCCACTTT | CASSLGAGPPNSPLHF
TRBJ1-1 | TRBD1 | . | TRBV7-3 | TGTGCCAGCAACACAGGGGCGGGGAACACTGAAGCTTTCTTT | CASNTGAGNTEAFF